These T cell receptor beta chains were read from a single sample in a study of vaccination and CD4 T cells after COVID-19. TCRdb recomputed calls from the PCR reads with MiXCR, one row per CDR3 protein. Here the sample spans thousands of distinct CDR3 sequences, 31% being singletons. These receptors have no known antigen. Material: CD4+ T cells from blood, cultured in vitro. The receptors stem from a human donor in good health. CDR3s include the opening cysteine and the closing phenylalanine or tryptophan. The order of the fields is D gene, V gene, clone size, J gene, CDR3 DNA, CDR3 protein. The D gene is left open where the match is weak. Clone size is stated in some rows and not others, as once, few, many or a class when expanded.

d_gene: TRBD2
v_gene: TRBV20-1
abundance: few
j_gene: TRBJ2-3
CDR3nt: TGCAGTGCTCATAGCGGGAGGGAAAGCACAGATACGCAGTATTTT
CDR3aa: CSAHSGRESTDTQYF

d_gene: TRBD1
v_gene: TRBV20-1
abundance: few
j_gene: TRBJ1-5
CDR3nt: TGCAGTGCTGCCGTTGAATCGGGACAGGGGAAAGTGCGAAGCAATCAGCCCCAGCATTTT
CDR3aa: CSAAVESGQGKVRSNQPQHF

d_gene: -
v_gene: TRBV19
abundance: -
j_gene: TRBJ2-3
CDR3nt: TGTGCCAGTAGTATCTCCTCGGGCACAGATACGCAGTATTTT
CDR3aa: CASSISSGTDTQYF

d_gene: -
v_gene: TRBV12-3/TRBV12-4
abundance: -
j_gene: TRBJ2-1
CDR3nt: TGTGCCAGCAGCCTCCAATTGGGGAATGAGCAGTTCTTC
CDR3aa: CASSLQLGNEQFF

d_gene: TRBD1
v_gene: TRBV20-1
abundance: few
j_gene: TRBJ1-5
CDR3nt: TGCAGTGCTCCGAATGAGGGGGCTGGTATTCAGCCCCAGCATTTT
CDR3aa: CSAPNEGAGIQPQHF

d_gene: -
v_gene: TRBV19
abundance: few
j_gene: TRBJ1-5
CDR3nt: TGTGCCAGTAGTCCGCCCGGGCGGGGAAAAAGCAATCAGCCCCAGCATTTT
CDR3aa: CASSPPGRGKSNQPQHF

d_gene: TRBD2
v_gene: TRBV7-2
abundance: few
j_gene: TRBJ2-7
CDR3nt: TGTGCCAGCAGCTTACAGCGGGAGCCTACCTACGAGCAGTACTTC
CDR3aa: CASSLQREPTYEQYF

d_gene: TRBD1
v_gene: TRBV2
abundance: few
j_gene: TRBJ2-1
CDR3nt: TGTGCCAGCAGTGGCCGGGACAGGGGCTACAATGAGCAGTTCTTC
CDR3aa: CASSGRDRGYNEQFF

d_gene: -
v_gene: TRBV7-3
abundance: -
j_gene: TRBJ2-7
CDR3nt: TGTGCCAGCAGCCTCGGTCATTCCTACGAGCAGTACTTC
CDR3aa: CASSLGHSYEQYF

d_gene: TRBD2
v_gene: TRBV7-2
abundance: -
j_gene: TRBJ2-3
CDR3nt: TGTGCCAGCAAAGAATCTAGCGGGGTGGATACGCAGTATTTT
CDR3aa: CASKESSGVDTQYF

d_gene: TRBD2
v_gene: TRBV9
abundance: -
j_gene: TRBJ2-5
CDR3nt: TGTGCCAGCAGCGTAAGTCCAGCGGGAGGGCTTGGGCAAGAGACCCAGTACTTC
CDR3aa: CASSVSPAGGLGQETQYF

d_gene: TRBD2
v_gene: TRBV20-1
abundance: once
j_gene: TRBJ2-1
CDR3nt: TGCAGTGCTAGAGGGCTAGCGGGAGGCAACAATGAGCAGTTCTTC
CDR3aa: CSARGLAGGNNEQFF

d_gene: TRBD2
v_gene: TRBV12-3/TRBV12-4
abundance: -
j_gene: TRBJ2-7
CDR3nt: TGTGCCAGCAGTTTAAGAAGGGGGGGTCTGGGGCTAGCGGGGTCCTACGAGCAGTACTTC
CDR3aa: CASSLRRGGLGLAGSYEQYF

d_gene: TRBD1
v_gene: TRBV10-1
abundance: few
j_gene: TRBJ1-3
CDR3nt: TGCGCCAGCAGCGGACAGGGAAGAACTTCTGGAAACACCATATATTTT
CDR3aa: CASSGQGRTSGNTIYF

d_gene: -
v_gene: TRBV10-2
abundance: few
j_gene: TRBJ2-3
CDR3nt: TGCGCCAGCAGTGAGCAGGCGAGGGGGGATACGCAGTATTTT
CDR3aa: CASSEQARGDTQYF

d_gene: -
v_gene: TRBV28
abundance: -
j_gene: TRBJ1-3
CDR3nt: TGTGCCAGCAGTTTAGCCCAACTGACTGGAAACACCATATATTTT
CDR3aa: CASSLAQLTGNTIYF

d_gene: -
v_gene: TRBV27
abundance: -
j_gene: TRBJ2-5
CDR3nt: TGTGCCAGCAGTTTATCGTCCCACGCCATCTCAAGGGAGACCCAGTACTTC
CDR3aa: CASSLSSHAISRETQYF

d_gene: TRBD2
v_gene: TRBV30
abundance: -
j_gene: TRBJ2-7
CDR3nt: TGTGCCTGGAGCGACGTCCCGGGACTAGCGGGAGGGCCAAACTCCTTC
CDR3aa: CAWSDVPGLAGGPNSF

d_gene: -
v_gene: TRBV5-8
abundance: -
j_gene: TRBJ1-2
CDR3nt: TGTGCCAGCAGCCCAACGAAGGACTACACCTTC
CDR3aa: CASSPTKDYTF

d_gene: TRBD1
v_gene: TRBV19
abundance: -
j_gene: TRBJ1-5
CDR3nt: TGTGCCAGTACCCGGACAGGTACGCGGTATAGCAATCAGCCCCAGCATTTT
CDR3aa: CASTRTGTRYSNQPQHF

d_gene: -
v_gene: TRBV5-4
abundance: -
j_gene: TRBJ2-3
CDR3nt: TGTGCCAGCAGCTTCGGGCCGTCGGGATCCGATACGCAGTATTTT
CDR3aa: CASSFGPSGSDTQYF

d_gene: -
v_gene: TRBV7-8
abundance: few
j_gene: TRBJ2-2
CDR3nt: TGTGCCAGCAGCTGGGAACGCGGGGAGCTGTTTTTT
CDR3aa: CASSWERGELFF

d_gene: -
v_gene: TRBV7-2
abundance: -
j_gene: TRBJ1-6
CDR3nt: TGTGCCAGCAGCCTAGGGAGTTCACCCCTCCACTTT
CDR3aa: CASSLGSSPLHF

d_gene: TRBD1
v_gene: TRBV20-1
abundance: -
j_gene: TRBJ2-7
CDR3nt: TGCAGTGCTAGAGAGCGGTTACAGGGGGCGTCCTACGAGCAGTACTTC
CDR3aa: CSARERLQGASYEQYF